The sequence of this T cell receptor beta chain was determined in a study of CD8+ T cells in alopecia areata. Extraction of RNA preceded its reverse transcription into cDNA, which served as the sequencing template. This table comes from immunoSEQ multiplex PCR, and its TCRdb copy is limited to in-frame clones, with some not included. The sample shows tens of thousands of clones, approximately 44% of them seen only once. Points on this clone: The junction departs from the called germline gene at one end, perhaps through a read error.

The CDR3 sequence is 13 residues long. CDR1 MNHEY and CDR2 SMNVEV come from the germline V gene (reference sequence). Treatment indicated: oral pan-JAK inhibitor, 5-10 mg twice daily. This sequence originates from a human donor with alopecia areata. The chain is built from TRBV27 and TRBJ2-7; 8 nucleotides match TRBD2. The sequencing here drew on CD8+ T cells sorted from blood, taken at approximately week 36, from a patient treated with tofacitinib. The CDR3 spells CASTLAGSNEQYF. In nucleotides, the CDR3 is TGTGCCAGCACTTTAGCGGGATCTAACGAGCAGTACTTC.